Below, 4 T cell receptor beta chains from the same sample are listed, as sequenced in a study of blood T cell repertoires in COVID-19. TCRdb keeps only in-frame clones here, not all; method: immunoSEQ multiplex PCR. In the table there are approximately 200,000 clones, 65% to 85% of which are singletons. Material: peripheral blood. The receptors were sampled from a woman aged 80 or over with acute or convalescent COVID-19.

This chain links TRBV5-1 with TRBJ2-1; possibly TRBD1 for D (6 bases). The CDR3 spans 15 residues. V was pared by 1 base and J by 3 bases, with 11 bases between. The germline V gene encodes CDR1 SGHRS and CDR2 YFSETQ. CDR3 bases: TGCGCCAGCAGCTTGACTGGACAGCGCTACAATGAGCAGTTCTTC. Encoded protein: CASSLTGQRYNEQFF.

This clone has a single count. The chain couples TRBV5-1 to TRBJ2-5; D is possibly TRBD1 or TRBD2 (6 bases each). V lost 4 bases, J lost 5 bases, and 15 bases lay in between. This CDR3 comprises 14 residues. The V gene's germline CDR1 is SGHRS and CDR2 YFSETQ. The CDR3 loop reads CASSLGGQWETQYF. The CDR3 nucleotides read TGCGCCAGCAGCCTGGGGGGCCAGTGGGAGACCCAGTACTTC.

CDR3 in DNA: TGTGCTAGTGGTTTGGGACAGGGCACTGAAGCTTTCTTT. Translating gives CASGLGQGTEAFF. The chain recombines TRBV12-5 with TRBJ1-1, with TRBD1 matching 7 bases. The CDR3 length is 13 residues. The germline CDR1 and CDR2 sequences are LGHNT and FRNRAP. The junction had 0 bases not matched to a gene; V was cut back by 1 base and J by 4 bases.

The gene calls are TRBV7-9 and TRBJ1-4; possibly TRBD1 for D (5 bases). Looked up from germline, CDR1 is SEHNR and CDR2 is FQNEAQ (reference sequence). V lost 3 bases to trimming and J lost 7 bases, with 12 bases between them. The length of the CDR3 is 14 residues. CDR3 coding DNA: TGTGCCAGCAGCTTGGGGGGAATTAGTGAAAAACTGTTTTTT. Encoded protein: CASSLGGISEKLFF.